Below are 25 T cell receptor beta chains sequenced from a single sample in a study of blood T cell repertoires in COVID-19. Here immunoSEQ multiplex PCR was the method, and the copy in TCRdb shows in-frame clones only, minus some. In the table there are about 220,000 clones, 85% to 90% of which are singletons. Sequencing was carried out using PBMCs or T cells enriched from blood (not recorded which). The receptors derive from a man aged 25 to 40 who had been exposed to COVID-19.

Worth noting for this clone: This same CDR3 is encoded by further DNA sequences in the sample. The V and J genes are TRBV3-1 (or the pseudogene TRBV3-2) and TRBJ1-5; 8 bases agree with TRBD1. The CDR3 runs 14 residues. The germline CDR1 and CDR2 sequences are LGHDT and YNNKEL (reference sequence). The V gene end was trimmed by 1 base and the J gene end by 4 bases; junction bases not matched to a gene: 0. CDR3 loop: CASSQGQGNQPQHF. The CDR3 DNA sequence: TGTGCCAGCAGCCAAGGACAGGGGAATCAGCCCCAGCATTTT.

This clone was seen only once. The gene calls are TRBV19 and TRBJ1-2, with D possibly matching TRBD1 (6 bases). This CDR3 region has 14 residues. Germline V gene sequence: CDR1 LNHDA, CDR2 SQIVND (reference sequence). V was pared by 8 bases and J by 5 bases, with 18 bases between. This CDR3 reads CASPRGGRVYGYTF. CDR3 DNA: TGTGCCAGTCCGAGGGGGGGGCGCGTTTATGGCTACACCTTC. The whole variable domain, remainder taken from reference TRBV19 and TRBJ1-2, is DGGITQSPKYLFRKEGQNVTLSCEQNLNHDAMYWYRQDPGQGLRLIYYSQIVNDFQKGDIAEGYSVSREKKESFPLTVTSAQKNPTAFYLCASPRGGRVYGYTFGSGTRLTVV.

This clone is a singleton in its sample. The chain carries TRBV3-1 (or the pseudogene TRBV3-2) and TRBJ2-7; 7 nucleotides match TRBD2. This CDR3 has 13 residues. The germline CDR1 and CDR2 sequences are LGHDT and YNNKEL (reference sequence). Losses at the gene ends were 5 bases for V and 6 bases for J; bases not matched to a gene: 7. DNA of the CDR3: TGTGCCAGCAGCGATATTATAGCGGGCGAGCAGTACTTC. Its translation: CASSDIIAGEQYF.

The chain uses TRBV19 and TRBJ1-4, with D uncertain. The germline CDR1 and CDR2 sequences are LNHDA and SQIVND (reference sequence). The CDR3 has 14 amino acids. Trimming took 2 bases from V and 7 from J, leaving 11 bases between them. CDR3 DNA sequence: TGTGCCAGTAGTATAATGATGCGGAGTGAAAAACTGTTTTTT. Amino acids: CASSIMMRSEKLFF. Based on the CDR3 plus reference TRBV19 and TRBJ1-4, the full variable domain is DGGITQSPKYLFRKEGQNVTLSCEQNLNHDAMYWYRQDPGQGLRLIYYSQIVNDFQKGDIAEGYSVSREKKESFPLTVTSAQKNPTAFYLCASSIMMRSEKLFFGSGTQLSVL.

V is TRBV7-9 and J is TRBJ2-2, with 7 bases that match TRBD1. V gave up 5 bases and J gave up 5 bases; unmatched junction bases: 5. CDR1 is SEHNR, CDR2 FQNEAQ, per germline (reference sequence). The CDR3 loop spans 14 amino acids. The CDR3 is CASSRDRITGELFF. The CDR3 nucleotides are TGTGCCAGCAGCCGGGACAGAATAACCGGGGAGCTGTTTTTT.

V usage is TRBV6-5 and J usage is TRBJ2-3; D possibly corresponds to TRBD2 (6 bases). CDR3 size: 13 residues. Germline CDR1 MNHEY, CDR2 SVGAGI. V lost 6 bases to trimming and J lost 7 bases, with 14 bases between them. The CDR3 DNA is TGTGCCAGCAGCCTTACTAGCACGAATACGCAGTATTTT. It is translated as CASSLTSTNTQYF.

This sequence joins TRBV5-8 and TRBJ1-4; weak D call: TRBD1 (6 bases). CDR3 size: 14 residues. Trimming cost V 4 bases and J 3 bases, with 10 bases left between them. The germline gives CDR1 SGHTS, CDR2 YDEGEE. The CDR3 DNA sequence: TGTGCCAGCAGCCTAACAGGGTCTAATGAAAAACTGTTTTTT. This encodes CASSLTGSNEKLFF. Full variable domain (rest looked up from reference TRBV5-8 and TRBJ1-4): EAGVTQSPTHLIKTRGQQATLRCSPISGHTSVYWYQQALGLGLQFLLWYDEGEERNRGNFPPRFSGRQFPNYSSELNVNALELEDSALYLCASSLTGSNEKLFFGSGTQLSVL.

V usage is TRBV21-1 and J usage is TRBJ1-1. TRBV21-1 is recorded as a pseudogene. CDR3 size: 16 residues. The CDR3 sequence is CASSWRGRAVNTEAFF. Here the CDR3 DNA reads TGTGCCAGCTCCTGGCGGGGAAGGGCCGTGAACACTGAAGCTTTCTTT.

The rearrangement joins TRBV7-9 to TRBJ2-7, with 7 bases fitting TRBD1. Germline lookup yields CDR1 SEHNR and CDR2 FQNEAQ (reference sequence). This CDR3 comprises 15 residues. V was clipped by 5 bases and J by 6 bases; unmatched bases: 13. The CDR3 sequence: CASSPHNNRGSEQYF. The CDR3 coding sequence is TGTGCCAGCAGCCCACATAACAACAGGGGTTCCGAGCAGTACTTC.

The chain recombines TRBV7-2 with TRBJ2-3, with 11 bases lining up with TRBD2. Germline CDR1 SGHTA, CDR2 FQGNSA. The trim removed 5 bases at V and 2 bases at J, leaving 12 bases unmatched. The CDR3 extends over 18 amino acids. The chain's CDR3 is CASSHGLAGLFNTDTQYF. CDR3 coding DNA: TGTGCCAGCAGCCACGGACTAGCGGGCTTATTTAACACAGATACGCAGTATTTT.

V and J are TRBV6-5 and TRBJ2-5, with TRBD2 as a possible D gene (7 bases). Trimming removed 6 bases from V and 2 bases from J, with 16 bases in between. The CDR3 runs 15 residues. Per germline, CDR1 MNHEY and CDR2 SVGAGI. The DNA of the CDR3 is TGTGCCAGCAGGGGAGGGTGGACAGCACAAGAGACCCAGTACTTC. Residues: CASRGGWTAQETQYF.

The chain uses TRBV6-5 and TRBJ1-2, with a possible D match to TRBD1 (5 bases). Looked up from germline, CDR1 is MNHEY and CDR2 is SVGAGI. The CDR3 length is 14 residues. V lost 5 bases to trimming and J lost 3 bases, with 13 bases between them. The CDR3 sequence is CASSPGTSDYGYTF. CDR3 DNA: TGTGCCAGCAGTCCTGGGACTTCGGACTATGGCTACACCTTC.

This chain links TRBV5-1 with TRBJ2-5, with 8 bases lining up with TRBD1. The CDR3 sequence is 14 residues long. CDR1 SGHRS and CDR2 YFSETQ come from the germline V gene. V lost 4 bases, J lost 7 bases, and 9 bases stayed unmatched. The CDR3 DNA reads as TGCGCCAGCAGCGCAGGACAGGGATCGGGGACCCAGTACTTC. Its protein is CASSAGQGSGTQYF.

The chain uses TRBV10-1 and TRBJ2-7; the match to TRBD1 covers 9 bases. Germline-derived CDR1 and CDR2 are WNHNN and SYGVQD (reference sequence). The CDR3 spans 17 residues. The V and J ends lost 8 bases and 5 bases, in that order; junction bases with no gene match: 19. The CDR3 DNA reads TGCGCCAGCGGAGGCCCGGGGAGCAACAGGGGGCTTAACGAGCAGTACTTC. It encodes CASGGPGSNRGLNEQYF.

The chain uses TRBV20-1 and TRBJ1-2; tentatively, D is TRBD1 (6 bases). This CDR3 has 11 residues. V lost 5 bases and J 7 bases, leaving 11 bases between the germline ends. Germline CDR1 is DFQATT and CDR2 is SNEGSKA (reference sequence). The CDR3: CSAPQGAGYTF. CDR3 in DNA: TGCAGTGCTCCACAGGGTGCTGGCTACACCTTC.

The chain combines TRBV6-5 with TRBJ2-7; TRBD1 might be the D (5 bases). Germline-derived CDR1 and CDR2 are MNHEY and SVGAGI. The ends were cut back, 6 bases at V and 6 bases at J, with 9 bases in the middle. The CDR3 extends over 11 amino acids. CDR3 sequence reads: CASSQGLEQYF. CDR3 DNA sequence: TGTGCCAGCAGCCAGGGTCTCGAGCAGTACTTC.

The genes are TRBV7-6 and TRBJ2-5; weak D call: TRBD1 (6 bases). V was pared by 5 bases and J by 5 bases, with 21 bases between. CDR3 length: 16 amino acids. Per the germline V gene, CDR1 is SGHVS and CDR2 is FNYEAQ. CDR3 nucleotides: TGTGCCAGCAGCCATTCTACAGGGAATACAATGGAGACCCAGTACTTC. It encodes CASSHSTGNTMETQYF. Full variable domain (missing parts from reference TRBV7-6 and TRBJ2-5): GAGVSQSPRYKVTKRGQDVALRCDPISGHVSLYWYRQALGQGPEFLTYFNYEAQQDKSGLPNDRFSAERPEGSISTLTIQRTEQRDSAMYRCASSHSTGNTMETQYFGPGTRLLVL.

This chain joins TRBV6-5 and TRBJ2-7; D is ambiguous. CDR1 and CDR2 (germline): MNHEY, SVGAGI. V lost 7 bases and J 2 bases, leaving 18 bases between the germline ends. The CDR3 loop spans 15 amino acids. CDR3 amino acids: CASTRTRNSPYEQYF. The CDR3 nucleotides read TGTGCCAGCACCCGAACGCGGAATTCGCCCTACGAGCAGTACTTC.

The chain recombines TRBV3-1 (or the pseudogene TRBV3-2) with TRBJ2-1; D is undetermined. The CDR3 loop spans 14 amino acids. CDR1 and CDR2 (germline): LGHDT, YNNKEL (reference sequence). Trimming took 6 bases from V and 1 from J, leaving 10 bases between them. CDR3 nucleotide sequence: TGTGCCAGCAGTCCATCCAGGTCCTACAATGAGCAGTTCTTC. It encodes CASSPSRSYNEQFF.

This rearrangement joins TRBV27 to TRBJ2-7, with a weak D call TRBD1 (5 bases). The CDR3 has 15 residues. Between the trimmed V and J ends, which lost 3 bases and 3 bases, there was a span of 15 bases. Germline V lookup: CDR1 MNHEY, CDR2 SMNVEV (reference sequence). As DNA, the CDR3 is TGTGCCAGCAGTTTGAAGGGGCGCTTGGACTACGAGCAGTACTTC. Translating gives CASSLKGRLDYEQYF.

The CDR3 here is CASSFGRHGEQYF. In nucleotides, the CDR3 is TGTGCCAGCAGTTTTGGGAGGCATGGCGAGCAGTACTTC. The rearrangement links TRBV27 to TRBJ2-7, with a weak D call TRBD2 (6 bases). The CDR3 runs to 13 residues. The V gene's germline CDR1 is MNHEY and CDR2 SMNVEV (reference sequence). Trimming stripped 3 bases from V and 6 bases from J, with 12 bases between.

V gene TRBV19 combines with J gene TRBJ2-7; D is ambiguous. There are 13 residues in the CDR3. V was trimmed by 2 bases and J by 6 bases, leaving 11 bases between them. Germline V gene data show CDR1 as LNHDA and CDR2 as SQIVND (reference sequence). DNA of the CDR3: TGTGCCAGTAGTATACAAAAGACTGGCGAGCAGTACTTC. This encodes CASSIQKTGEQYF.

The chain uses TRBV4-1 and TRBJ2-1; 7 bases map to TRBD2. V trimming: 3 bases; J trimming: 5 bases; junction bases outside the gene matches: 13. The CDR3 has 17 residues. From germline, CDR1 is MGHRA and CDR2 YSYEKL. The CDR3, as DNA: TGCGCCAGCAGCCAGAAAAGTTTACGGGGGGATCACAATGAGCAGTTCTTC. Residues: CASSQKSLRGDHNEQFF.

The CDR3 loop is CASSQEQGNRWNTEAFF. The CDR3 nucleotides read TGTGCCAGCAGCCAGGAACAGGGGAATCGCTGGAACACTGAAGCTTTCTTT. V and J are TRBV4-2 and TRBJ1-1, with 7 positions matching TRBD1. This CDR3 is built from 17 residues. Germline CDR1 reads LGHNA; CDR2 reads YNFKEQ. V lost 3 bases, J lost 1 base, and 11 bases stayed unmatched.

This chain connects TRBV19 to TRBJ1-2, with D unresolved. The V gene lost 7 bases and the J gene lost 5 bases, with 8 bases spanning the gap. From germline, CDR1 is LNHDA and CDR2 SQIVND (reference sequence). The CDR3 loop spans 11 amino acids. The CDR3, as DNA: TGTGCCAGTACGGGAGGGTATGGCTACACCTTC. This codes for CASTGGYGYTF.